One T cell receptor beta chain is described in this entry. V lost 5 bases to trimming and J lost 2 bases; unmatched junction nucleotides: 8. The CDR3 extends over 17 amino acids. Looked up from germline, CDR1 is SEHNR and CDR2 is FQNEAQ (reference sequence). Assay: immunoSEQ multiplex PCR; the TCRdb copy retains only in-frame clones and omits some. In the table there are some 99,000 clones, about 90% of which are singletons. These data come from a study of blood T cell repertoires in COVID-19. Overall study context: PBMCs, B-cell-depleted T cells, or T cells were the source of the cDNA or gDNA that made up the material.

Sequenced material: peripheral blood. V usage is TRBV7-9 and J usage is TRBJ2-6; 8 bases match TRBD1. This sequence originates from a human donor with COVID-19, enrolled during active disease. The donor label of this sample is uncertain. CDR3 loop: CASSDRTGYTGANVLTF. DNA for the CDR3: TGTGCCAGCAGCGACCGGACAGGGTATACTGGGGCCAACGTCCTGACTTTC.